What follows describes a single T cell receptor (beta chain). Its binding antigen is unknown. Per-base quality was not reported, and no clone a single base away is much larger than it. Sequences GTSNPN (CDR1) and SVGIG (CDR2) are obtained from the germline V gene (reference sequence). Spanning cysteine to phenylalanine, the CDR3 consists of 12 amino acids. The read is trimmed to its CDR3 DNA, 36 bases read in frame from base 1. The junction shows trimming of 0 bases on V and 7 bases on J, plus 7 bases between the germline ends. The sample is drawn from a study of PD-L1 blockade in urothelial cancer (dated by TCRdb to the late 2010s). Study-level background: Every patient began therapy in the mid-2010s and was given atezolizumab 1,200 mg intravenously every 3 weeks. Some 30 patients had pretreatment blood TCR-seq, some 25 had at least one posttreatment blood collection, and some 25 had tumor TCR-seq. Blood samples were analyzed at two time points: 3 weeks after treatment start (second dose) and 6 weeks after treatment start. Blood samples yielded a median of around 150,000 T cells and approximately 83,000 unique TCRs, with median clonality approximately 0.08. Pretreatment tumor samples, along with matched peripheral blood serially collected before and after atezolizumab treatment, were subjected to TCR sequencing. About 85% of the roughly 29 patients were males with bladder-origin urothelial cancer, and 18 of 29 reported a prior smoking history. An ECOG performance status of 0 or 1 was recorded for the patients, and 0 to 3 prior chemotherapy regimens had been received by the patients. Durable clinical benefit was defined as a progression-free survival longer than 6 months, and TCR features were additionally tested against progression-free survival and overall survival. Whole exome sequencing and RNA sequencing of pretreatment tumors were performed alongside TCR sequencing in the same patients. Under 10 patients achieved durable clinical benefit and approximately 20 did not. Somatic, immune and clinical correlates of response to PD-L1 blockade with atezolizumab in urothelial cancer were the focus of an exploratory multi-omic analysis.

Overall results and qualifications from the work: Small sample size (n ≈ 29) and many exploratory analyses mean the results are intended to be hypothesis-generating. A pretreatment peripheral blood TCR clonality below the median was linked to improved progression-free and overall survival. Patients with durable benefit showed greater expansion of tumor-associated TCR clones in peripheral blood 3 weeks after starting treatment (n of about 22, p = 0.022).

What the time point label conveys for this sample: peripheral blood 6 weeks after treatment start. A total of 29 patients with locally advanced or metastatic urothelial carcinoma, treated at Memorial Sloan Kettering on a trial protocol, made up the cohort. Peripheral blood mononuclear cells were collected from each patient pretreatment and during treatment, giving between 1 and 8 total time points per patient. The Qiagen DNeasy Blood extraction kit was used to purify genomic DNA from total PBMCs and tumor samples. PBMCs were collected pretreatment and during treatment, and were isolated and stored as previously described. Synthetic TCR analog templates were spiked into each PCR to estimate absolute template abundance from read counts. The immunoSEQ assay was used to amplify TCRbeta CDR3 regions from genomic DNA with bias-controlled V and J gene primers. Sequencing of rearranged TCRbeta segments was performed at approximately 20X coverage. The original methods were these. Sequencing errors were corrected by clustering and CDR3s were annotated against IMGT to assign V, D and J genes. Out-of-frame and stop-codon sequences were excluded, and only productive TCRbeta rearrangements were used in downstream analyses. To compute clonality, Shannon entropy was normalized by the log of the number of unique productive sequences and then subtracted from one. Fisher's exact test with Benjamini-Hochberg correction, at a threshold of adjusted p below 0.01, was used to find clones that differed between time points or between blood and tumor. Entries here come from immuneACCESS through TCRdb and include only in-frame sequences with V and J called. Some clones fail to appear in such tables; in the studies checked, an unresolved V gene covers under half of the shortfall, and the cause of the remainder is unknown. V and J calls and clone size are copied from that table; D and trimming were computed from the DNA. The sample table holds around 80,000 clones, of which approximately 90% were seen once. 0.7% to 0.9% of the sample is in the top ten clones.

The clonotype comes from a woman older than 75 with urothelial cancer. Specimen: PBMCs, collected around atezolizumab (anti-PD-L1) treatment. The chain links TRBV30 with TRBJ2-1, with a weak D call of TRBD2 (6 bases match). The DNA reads TGTGCCTGGAGTGTGGAGGGGAATGAGCAGTTCTTC. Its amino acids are CAWSVEGNEQFF. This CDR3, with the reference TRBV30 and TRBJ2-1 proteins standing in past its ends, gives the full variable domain SQTIHQWPATLVQPVGSPLSLECTVEGTSNPNLYWYRQAAGRGLQLLFYSVGIGQISSEVPQNLSASRPQDRQFILSSKKLLLSDSGFYLCAWSVEGNEQFFGPGTRLTVL.